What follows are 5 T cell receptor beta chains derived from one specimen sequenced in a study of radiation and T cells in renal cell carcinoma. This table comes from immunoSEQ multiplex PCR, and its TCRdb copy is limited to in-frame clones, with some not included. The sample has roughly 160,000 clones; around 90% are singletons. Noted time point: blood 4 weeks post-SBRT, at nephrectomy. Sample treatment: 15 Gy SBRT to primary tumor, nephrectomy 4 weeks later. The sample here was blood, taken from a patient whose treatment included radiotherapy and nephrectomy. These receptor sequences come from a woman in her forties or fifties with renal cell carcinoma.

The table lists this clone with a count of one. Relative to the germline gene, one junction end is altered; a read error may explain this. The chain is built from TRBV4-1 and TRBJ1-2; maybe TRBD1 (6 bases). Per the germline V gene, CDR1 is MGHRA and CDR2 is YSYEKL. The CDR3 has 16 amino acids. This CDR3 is CASTKRGGTQGMGYTF. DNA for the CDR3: TGTGCCAGCACCAAAAGGGGGGGCACACAGGGTATGGGCTACACCTTC.

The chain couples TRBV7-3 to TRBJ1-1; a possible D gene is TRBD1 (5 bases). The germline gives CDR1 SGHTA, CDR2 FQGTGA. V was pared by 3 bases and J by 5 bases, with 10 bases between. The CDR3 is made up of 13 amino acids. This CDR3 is CASSFWQGTEAFF. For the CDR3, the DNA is TGTGCCAGCAGCTTTTGGCAGGGAACTGAAGCTTTCTTT.

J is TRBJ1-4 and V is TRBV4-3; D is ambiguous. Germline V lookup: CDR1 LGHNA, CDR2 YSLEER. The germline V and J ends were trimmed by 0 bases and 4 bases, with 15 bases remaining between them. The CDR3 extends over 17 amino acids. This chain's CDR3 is CASSQEQSRSYNEKLFF. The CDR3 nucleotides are TGCGCCAGCAGCCAAGAGCAATCCCGTTCCTATAATGAAAAACTGTTTTTT.

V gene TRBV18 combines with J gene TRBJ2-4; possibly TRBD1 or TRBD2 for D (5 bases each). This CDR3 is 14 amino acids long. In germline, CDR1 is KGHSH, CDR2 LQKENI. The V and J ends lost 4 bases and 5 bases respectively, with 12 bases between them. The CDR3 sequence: CASSLPGTENIQYF. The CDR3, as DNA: TGTGCCAGCTCACTTCCGGGGACGGAAAACATTCAGTACTTC.

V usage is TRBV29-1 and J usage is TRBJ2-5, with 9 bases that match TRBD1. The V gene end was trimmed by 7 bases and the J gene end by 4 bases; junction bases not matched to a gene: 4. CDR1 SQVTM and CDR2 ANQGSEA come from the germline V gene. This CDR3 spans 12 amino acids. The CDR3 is CSARQGGETQYF. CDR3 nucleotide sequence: TGCAGCGCCAGACAGGGGGGAGAGACCCAGTACTTC.